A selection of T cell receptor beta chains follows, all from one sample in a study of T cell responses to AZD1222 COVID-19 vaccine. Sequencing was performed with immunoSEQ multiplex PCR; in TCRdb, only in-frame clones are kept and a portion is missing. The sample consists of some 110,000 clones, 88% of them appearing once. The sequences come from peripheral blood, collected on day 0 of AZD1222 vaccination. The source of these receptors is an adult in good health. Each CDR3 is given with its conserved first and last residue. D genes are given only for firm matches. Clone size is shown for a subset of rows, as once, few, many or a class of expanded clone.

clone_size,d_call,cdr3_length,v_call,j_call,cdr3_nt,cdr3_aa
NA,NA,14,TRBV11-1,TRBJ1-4,TGTGCCAGCAGCTCAGGGGCGACTAATGAAAAACTGTTTTTT,CASSSGATNEKLFF
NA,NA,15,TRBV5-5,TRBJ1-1,TGTGCCAGCAGCTTGGTTCCAGACAGGCAGACTGAAGCTTTCTTT,CASSLVPDRQTEAFF
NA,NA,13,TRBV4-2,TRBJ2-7,TGTGCCAGCAGCCCCGACAACTCCTACGAGCAGTACTTC,CASSPDNSYEQYF
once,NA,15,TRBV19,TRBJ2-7,TGTGCCAGTAGTATATCCACAGGGAACTCCTACGAGCAGTACTTC,CASSISTGNSYEQYF
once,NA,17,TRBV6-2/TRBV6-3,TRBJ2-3,TGTGCCAGCAGTTACCCCCAGGGTCCAAAGAGCACAGATACGCAGTATTTT,CASSYPQGPKSTDTQYF
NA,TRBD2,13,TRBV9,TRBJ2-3,TGTGCCAGCGGGACTAGCGGTACAGATACGCAGTATTTT,CASGTSGTDTQYF
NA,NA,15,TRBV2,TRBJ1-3,TGTGCCAGCAGTGAAGCAAGGAGCTCTGGAAACACCATATATTTT,CASSEARSSGNTIYF
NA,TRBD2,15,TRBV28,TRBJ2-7,TGTGCCAGCAGTCCTAGGACTAGCGGGAGCCACGAGCAGTACTTC,CASSPRTSGSHEQYF
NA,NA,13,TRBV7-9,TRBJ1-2,TGTGCCAGCAGCTTAGAGGTCCCCTATGGCTACACCTTC,CASSLEVPYGYTF
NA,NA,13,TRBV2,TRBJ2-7,TGTGCCAGCAAGTCGGCGGGTGTCTACGAGCAGTACTTC,CASKSAGVYEQYF
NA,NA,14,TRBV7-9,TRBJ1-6,TGTGCCAGCAGAGATACAGCATCGCATTCACCCCTCCACTTT,CASRDTASHSPLHF
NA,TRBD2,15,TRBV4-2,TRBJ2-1,TGTGCCAGCAGCCACGGACTAGCGGGAGACTATGAGCAGTTCTTC,CASSHGLAGDYEQFF
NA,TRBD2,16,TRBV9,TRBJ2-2,TGTGCCAGCAGCCCGGCGACTAGCGGGAGCACCGGGGAGCTGTTTTTT,CASSPATSGSTGELFF
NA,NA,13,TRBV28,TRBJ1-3,TGTGCCAGCAGCTCCCACGCTGGAAACACCATATATTTT,CASSSHAGNTIYF
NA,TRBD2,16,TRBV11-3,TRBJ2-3,TGTGCCAGCAGCATCGGGACTAGCGGACGCACAGATACGCAGTATTTT,CASSIGTSGRTDTQYF
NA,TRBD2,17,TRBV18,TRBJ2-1,TGTGCCAGCTCACCGCGTCCAGCGGGAAATTCCTACAATGAGCAGTTCTTC,CASSPRPAGNSYNEQFF
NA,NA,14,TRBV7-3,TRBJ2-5,TGTGCCAGCAGCTTAGGGACCACCGGAGAGACCCAGTACTTC,CASSLGTTGETQYF
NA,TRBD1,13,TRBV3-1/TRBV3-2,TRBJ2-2,TGTGCCAGCAGCCAAGACCCGGGACAGGGGATGTTTTTT,CASSQDPGQGMFF
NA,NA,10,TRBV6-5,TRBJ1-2,TGTGCCAGCAGAAGGGGGGGCTACACCTTC,CASRRGGYTF
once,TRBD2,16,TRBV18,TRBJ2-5,TGTGCCAGCTCACCCCTCGGGACTAGCGGTCAAGAGACCCAGTACTTC,CASSPLGTSGQETQYF
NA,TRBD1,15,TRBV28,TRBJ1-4,TGTGCCAGCAGTGTACAGGGGGCAACTAATGAAAAACTGTTTTTT,CASSVQGATNEKLFF
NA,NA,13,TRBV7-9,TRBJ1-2,TGTGCCAGCAGCTTAGTGGGGGGATCGGGCTACACCTTC,CASSLVGGSGYTF
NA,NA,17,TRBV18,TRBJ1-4,TGTGCCAGCTCACCACAGCGCTCGGAGGATGGTAATGAAAAACTGTTTTTT,CASSPQRSEDGNEKLFF
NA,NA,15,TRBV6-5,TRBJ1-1,TGTGCCAGCAGAAGAAACTATCAGGGTGACACTGAAGCTTTCTTT,CASRRNYQGDTEAFF
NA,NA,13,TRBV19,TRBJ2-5,TGTGCCAGTAGTTGGACTTTCCAAGAGACCCAGTACTTC,CASSWTFQETQYF
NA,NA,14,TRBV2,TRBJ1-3,TGTGCCAGCAGTGCCAAGGGCTCTGGAAACACCATATATTTT,CASSAKGSGNTIYF
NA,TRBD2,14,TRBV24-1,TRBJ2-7,TGTGCCACCAGTGTAAGCGGGGGATCCACCGAGCAGTACTTC,CATSVSGGSTEQYF
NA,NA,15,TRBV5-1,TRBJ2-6,TGCGCCAGCAGCCCCACCGACTCTGGGGCCAACGTCCTGACTTTC,CASSPTDSGANVLTF
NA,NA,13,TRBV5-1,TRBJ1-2,TGCGCCAGCAGTCCCCCAGATAACTATGGCTACACCTTC,CASSPPDNYGYTF
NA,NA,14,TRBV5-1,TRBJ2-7,TGCGCCAGCAGCCCGAAACAGGGCTCCTACGAGCAGTACTTC,CASSPKQGSYEQYF
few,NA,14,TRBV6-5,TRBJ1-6,TGTGCCAGCAGTTACTCTAGGGGGAATTCACCCCTCCACTTT,CASSYSRGNSPLHF
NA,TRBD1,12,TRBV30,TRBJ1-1,TGTGCCTGGATAGCCAGGGGGTCTGAAGCTTTCTTT,CAWIARGSEAFF
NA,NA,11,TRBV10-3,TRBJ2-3,TGTGCCATCAGTGAGGGACAGCAACCGTATTTT,CAISEGQQPYF
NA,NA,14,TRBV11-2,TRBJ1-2,TGTGCCAGCAGCTTAGGAGGGACGGGGTATGGCTACACCTTC,CASSLGGTGYGYTF
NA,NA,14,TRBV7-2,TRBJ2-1,TGTGCCAGCAGCTCCGGAGGGCCTTACAATGAGCAGTTCTTC,CASSSGGPYNEQFF
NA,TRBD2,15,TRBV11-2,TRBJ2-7,TGTGCCAGCAGCTGGGGACTAGCGGGAGGTATCGAGCAGTACTTC,CASSWGLAGGIEQYF
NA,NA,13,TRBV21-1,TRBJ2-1,TGTGCCAGTCGGACAGGGGTATGCAATGAGCAGTTCTTC,CASRTGVCNEQFF
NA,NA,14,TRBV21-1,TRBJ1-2,TGTGCCAGCCTAATCGAGGATAGTCCCTATGGCTACACCTTC,CASLIEDSPYGYTF
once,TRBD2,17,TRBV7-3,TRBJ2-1,TGTGCCAGCAGCCCATTGACTAGCGGGAGGGTGGCGAATGAGCAGTTCTTC,CASSPLTSGRVANEQFF
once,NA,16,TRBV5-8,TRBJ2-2,TGTGCCAGCAGCTCCCGCCGGACGGCGAACACCGGGGAGCTGTTTTTT,CASSSRRTANTGELFF
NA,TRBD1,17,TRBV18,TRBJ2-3,TGTGCCAGCTCACCTAGAGCTTGGGACAGGGGTACAGATACGCAGTATTTT,CASSPRAWDRGTDTQYF
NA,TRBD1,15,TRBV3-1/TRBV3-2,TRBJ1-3,TGTGCCAGCAGCCAAACAGGGGGCTCTGGAAACACCATATATTTT,CASSQTGGSGNTIYF
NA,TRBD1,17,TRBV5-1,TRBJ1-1,TGCGCCAGCAGCTTGGGGACAGGGGGGTACATGAACACTGAAGCTTTCTTT,CASSLGTGGYMNTEAFF
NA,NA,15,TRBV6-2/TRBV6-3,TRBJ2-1,TGTGCCAGCAGTTACGGGTGGGAGGCCTACAATGAGCAGTTCTTC,CASSYGWEAYNEQFF
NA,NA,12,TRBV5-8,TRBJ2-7,TGTGCCAGCAGCTATAGTACCTACGAGCAGTACTTC,CASSYSTYEQYF
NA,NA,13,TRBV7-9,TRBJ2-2,TGTGCCAGCAGCTCTCAGGTCGCCGGGGAGCTGTTTTTT,CASSSQVAGELFF
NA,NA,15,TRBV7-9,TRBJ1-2,TGTGCCAGCAGCTCCCAGGGGAGGGCCCTCTATGGCTACACCTTC,CASSSQGRALYGYTF
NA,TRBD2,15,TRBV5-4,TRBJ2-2,TGTGCCAGCAGCGGACTAGCGGGAGTCGCCGGGGAGCTGTTTTTT,CASSGLAGVAGELFF
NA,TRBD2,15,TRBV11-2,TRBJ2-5,TGTGCCAGCTCTATGGGGACTAGCGGCCAAGAGACCCAGTACTTC,CASSMGTSGQETQYF
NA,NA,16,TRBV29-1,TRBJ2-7,TGCAGCGTTCAAACCCTACCAAGTATGCTTGGCTACGAGCAGTACTTC,CSVQTLPSMLGYEQYF
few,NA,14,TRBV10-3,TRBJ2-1,TGTGCCATCAGTGGGCGCGGCCAAGGGAATGAGCAGTTCTTC,CAISGRGQGNEQFF
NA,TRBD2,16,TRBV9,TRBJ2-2,TGTGCCAGCAGCACTCGGGGGGACCAGAACACCGGGGAGCTGTTTTTT,CASSTRGDQNTGELFF
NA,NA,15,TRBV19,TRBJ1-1,TGTGCCAGTAGTATAGGCAGGGTAGGGAACACTGAAGCTTTCTTT,CASSIGRVGNTEAFF
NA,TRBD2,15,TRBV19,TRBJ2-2,TGTGCCAGTAGTATGGAGGGAGCGGGATCCGGGGAGCTGTTTTTT,CASSMEGAGSGELFF
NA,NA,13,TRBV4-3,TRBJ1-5,TGCGCCAGCAGCCTCGACAGCAATCAGCCCCAGCATTTT,CASSLDSNQPQHF
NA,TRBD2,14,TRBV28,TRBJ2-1,TGTGCCAGCAGAACTAGCGGGACCGGCGGTGAGCAGTTCTTC,CASRTSGTGGEQFF
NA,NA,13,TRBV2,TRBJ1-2,TGTGCCACTCAGCCCGGCAGCAGCTATGGCTACACCTTC,CATQPGSSYGYTF
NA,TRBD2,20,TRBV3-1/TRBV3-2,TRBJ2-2,TGTGCCAGCAGCCGCGGGGAGATAATGACTAGCGGGGTACCTACCGGGGAGCTGTTTTTT,CASSRGEIMTSGVPTGELFF
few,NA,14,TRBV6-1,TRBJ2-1,TGTGCCAGCAGTGACAAGACAGGTGGTCATGAGCAGTTCTTC,CASSDKTGGHEQFF